The clone carrying this TCR beta chain has a count of ten or more. TCRdb used MiXCR to reprocess the multiplex PCR reads, holding one entry per CDR3 protein. Of about 230,000 distinct CDR3 sequences listed, about a third are singletons. Axillary draining lymph nodes of breast cancer patients supplied the node samples. This specimen belongs to a study of breast tumors, draining lymph nodes, adjacent tissues. Deletions cut 2 bases from V and 0 bases from J, with 8 bases between. The CDR3 length is 14 residues. Germline lookup yields CDR1 MNHNS and CDR2 SASEGT. This sequence was found in a female donor with breast cancer. Some clones in this sample may be carry-over from other donors' samples. Sequenced sample: axillary lymph node tissue. The rearrangement links TRBV6-1 to TRBJ2-7; D gene uncertain. Written as DNA, the CDR3 is TGTGCCAGCAGTGAAAGTTGGGGCTCCTACGAGCAGTACTTC. It codes for CASSESWGSYEQYF.